The following is a TCR beta chain sequence with its context. Patients of the Seattle cohort, enrolled during active infection, were followed longitudinally. This record belongs to a study of blood T cell repertoires in COVID-19. Study-level background: There were acute and convalescent COVID-19 samples, and they came from the United States, Italy and Spain.

The germline CDR1 and CDR2 sequences are GTSNPN and SVGIG (reference sequence). Trimming stripped 4 bases from V and 11 bases from J, with 11 bases between. This CDR3 is built from 10 residues. Sequencing used immunoSEQ multiplex PCR; TCRdb keeps in-frame clones, though not all of them. Of fewer than 250,000 clones listed, 80% to 95% are singletons. V gene TRBV30 combines with J gene TRBJ1-1; D is uncertain. The source is a man between 25 and 39 years old with COVID-19, enrolled during active disease. Sequenced input: peripheral blood. The CDR3 region has the DNA TGTGCCTGGAAAGGGAGGGAGGCTTTCTTT. This encodes CAWKGREAFF.